This T cell receptor (beta chain) was profiled in a study of neoadjuvant nivolumab and ipilimumab in lung cancer. Measured with immunoSEQ multiplex PCR; TCRdb has only the in-frame clones, and not every one. Among over 45,000 clones listed, around 88% were seen once. This clone has only a few counts. The CDR3 runs 15 residues. V shed 5 bases, J shed 4 bases, and the junction held 8 bases outside the gene matches. Germline V gene lookup returns CDR1 SEHNR and CDR2 FQNEAQ (reference sequence). The sequence came from an adult with non-small cell lung cancer. Some clones in this sample may be carry-over from other donors' samples. The J gene is TRBJ1-1, the V gene TRBV7-9, with 9 positions matching TRBD1. Sequences were derived from blood, sampled before neoadjuvant nivolumab, alone or with ipilimumab. The CDR3 sequence is CASSQPGQGGTEAFF. The CDR3 DNA is TGTGCCAGCAGCCAACCGGGACAGGGAGGCACTGAAGCTTTCTTT.